This T cell receptor beta chain stems from a study of blood T cell repertoires in COVID-19. Study in general: Specimens from acute and convalescent COVID-19 originated in the United States, Italy and Spain.

Cohorts were based on clinical histories the participants reported. The CDR3 extends over 14 amino acids. Germline V gene sequence: CDR1 PRHDT, CDR2 FYEKMQ (reference sequence). V shed 5 bases, J shed 4 bases, and the junction held 6 bases outside the gene matches. Profiled with immunoSEQ multiplex PCR; TCRdb holds only in-frame clones, not every one. Of fewer than 250,000 clones in the sample, 86% were seen once. The sample comprised PBMCs or T cells enriched from blood (not recorded which). This clonotype was sampled from a woman aged 40 to 55 in a cohort exposed to, infected with or recovered from COVID-19 (not recorded which). J is TRBJ2-3 and V is TRBV13, with 7 bases lining up with TRBD2. The CDR3 region is CASSLREVADTQYF. The DNA for the CDR3 is TGTGCCAGCAGCCTTCGGGAGGTAGCAGATACGCAGTATTTT. The full variable domain, in which reference TRBV13 and TRBJ2-3 provide the parts outside the CDR3, is AAGVIQSPRHLIKEKRETATLKCYPIPRHDTVYWYQQGPGQDPQFLISFYEKMQSDKGSIPDRFSAQQFSDYHSELNMSSLELGDSALYFCASSLREVADTQYFGPGTRLTVL.